The clone carrying this T cell receptor (beta chain) was seen many times. Its specificity is unknown. This specimen includes other DNA sequences encoding the same CDR3. This sample was taken from a study of cytomegalovirus exposure and HLA in healthy donors. Findings and caveats of the study: DRB1 showed the most TCR associations and HLA-C the fewest in a later analysis, as rates varied by HLA locus. Most TCR sequences were rare, but some public TCRs occurred in many donors.

V lost 0 bases and J 1 base, leaving 3 bases between the germline ends. The CDR3 is 13 amino acids. Germline-derived CDR1 and CDR2 are LGHNA and YSLEER. The PCR contained 60 Vbeta and 13 Jbeta primers. The data were produced by immunoSEQ multiplex PCR, yet TCRdb's version contains in-frame clones alone and is incomplete. Of around 200,000 clones listed, approximately 80% are singletons. As for the donors, each was a healthy bone marrow donor. This clonotype was sampled from a woman in her 40s in good health and CMV-seronegative. Sequences were obtained from PBMCs. This chain joins TRBV4-3 and TRBJ1-1; D remains ambiguous. The CDR3 protein is CASSQDRNTEAFF. CDR3 coding DNA: TGCGCCAGCAGCCAAGACAGGAACACTGAAGCTTTCTTT.